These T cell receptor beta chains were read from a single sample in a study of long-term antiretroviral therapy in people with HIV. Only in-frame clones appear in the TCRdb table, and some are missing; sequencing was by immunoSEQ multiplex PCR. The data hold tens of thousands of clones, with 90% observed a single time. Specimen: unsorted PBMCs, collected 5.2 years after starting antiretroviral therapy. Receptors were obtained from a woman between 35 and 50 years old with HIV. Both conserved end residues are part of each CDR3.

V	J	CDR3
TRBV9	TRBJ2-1	CASSVGSAGEQFF
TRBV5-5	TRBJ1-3	CASSPSGASGNTIYF
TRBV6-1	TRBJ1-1	CASSVSGWTEAFF
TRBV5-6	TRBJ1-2	CASSLGVYYGYTF
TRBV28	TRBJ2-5	CASSSAGEGGKETQYF
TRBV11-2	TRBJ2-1	CASSQTSGEQFF
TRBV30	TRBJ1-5	CAWSTGEDRPQHF
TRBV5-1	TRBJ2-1	CASSWDREQFF
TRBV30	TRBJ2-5	CACSWFRQETQYF
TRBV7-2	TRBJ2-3	CASSERLAGGRTDTQYF
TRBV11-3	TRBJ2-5	CASSSDPGETQYF
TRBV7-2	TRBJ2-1	CASSSHYRGDEQFF
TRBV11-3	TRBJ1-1	CASSTGTGRNTEAFF
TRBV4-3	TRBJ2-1	CASSQDLTGRAHNEQFF
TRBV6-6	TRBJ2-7	CASETTGGNYEQYF
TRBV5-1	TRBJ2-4	CASSLDSGDKNIQYF
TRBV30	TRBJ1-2	CAWSVEYGYTF
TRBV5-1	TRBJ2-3	CASRVGQDTDTQYF
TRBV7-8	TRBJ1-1	CASSLALDPGGTEAFF
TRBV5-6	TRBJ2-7	CASSPPASQSYEQYF
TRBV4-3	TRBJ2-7	CASSQDHLGGREQYF
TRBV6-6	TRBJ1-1	CASPKSGQGTTEAFF
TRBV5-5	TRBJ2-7	CASSSGVNYEQYF
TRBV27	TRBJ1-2	CASNMSRGRPDYGYTF
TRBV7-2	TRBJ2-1	CASSPRGVSYNEQFF
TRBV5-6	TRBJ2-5	CASSLRRARETQYF
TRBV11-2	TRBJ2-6	CASSLADYSGANVLTF
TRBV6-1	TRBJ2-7	CASSPTGAYEQYF
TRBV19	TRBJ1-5	CASSYRQGDQPQHF
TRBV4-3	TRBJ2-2	CASSLAKNTGELFF
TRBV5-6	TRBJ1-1	CASSPERGPAFF
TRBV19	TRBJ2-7	CASSIMSSGVDEQYF
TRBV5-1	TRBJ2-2	CASSFDRENTGELFF